These 6 T cell receptor beta chains were all obtained from the same sample, sequenced in a study of blood T cell repertoires in COVID-19. Sequencing was performed with immunoSEQ multiplex PCR; in TCRdb, only in-frame clones are kept and a portion is missing. The data contain over 200,000 clones, 75% to 90% of them singletons. The source material was peripheral blood. These receptors originate from a man aged 30-40 years with COVID-19, enrolled during active disease.

J is TRBJ1-3 and V is TRBV2; the D gene is possibly TRBD1 (5 bases). The CDR3 totals 12 residues. Germline V lookup: CDR1 SNHLY, CDR2 FYNNEI. V dropped 11 bases and J dropped 3 bases, with 11 bases sitting between them. CDR3 nucleotides: TGTGCCGCGCGGGGGGATGGAAACACCATATATTTT. Protein: CAARGDGNTIYF.

V gene TRBV5-5 combines with J gene TRBJ1-3; D unresolved. This CDR3 has 18 amino acids. The germline CDR1 and CDR2 sequences are SGHKS and YYEKEE (reference sequence). Trimming removed 0 bases from V and 0 bases from J, with 16 bases in between. The CDR3 here is CASSLGELLSLSGNTIYF. Written as DNA, the CDR3 is TGTGCCAGCAGCTTGGGAGAACTCCTGAGCCTCTCTGGAAACACCATATATTTT.

The chain is built from TRBV4-2 and TRBJ1-6, with D possibly TRBD1 on 5 matching bases. The CDR3 totals 18 residues. The germline V and J ends were trimmed by 0 bases and 7 bases, with 19 bases remaining between them. The germline V gene has CDR1 LGHNA and CDR2 YNFKEQ. CDR3 sequence reads: CASSQEAPGQGGNSPLHF. The CDR3 DNA reads as TGTGCCAGCAGCCAAGAAGCGCCCGGGCAGGGAGGAAATTCACCCCTCCACTTT.

J is TRBJ2-3 and V is TRBV7-2; TRBD2 aligns across 8 bases. The CDR3 extends over 14 amino acids. Germline V gene sequence: CDR1 SGHTA, CDR2 FQGNSA. The V and J ends lost 5 bases and 6 bases, in that order; junction bases with no gene match: 7. The CDR3 is CASSRISGMDTQYF. CDR3 bases: TGTGCCAGCAGCCGCATTAGCGGGATGGATACGCAGTATTTT.

The chain joins TRBV11-1 to TRBJ1-2, with 7 bases that match TRBD1. Germline assignment: CDR1 SGHAT and CDR2 FQDESV (reference sequence). The CDR3 length is 14 residues. Germline trimming cut 1 base from V and 6 bases from J; bases unmatched to any gene: 5. The CDR3 sequence: CASSLGGGGHGYTF. CDR3 DNA sequence: TGTGCCAGCAGCTTAGGTGGAGGGGGCCATGGCTACACCTTC.

The chain links TRBV11-2 to TRBJ2-5; weak D call: TRBD2 (7 bases). The CDR3 covers 16 residues. Germline CDR1 and CDR2: SGHAT and FQNNGV. Trimming removed 0 bases from V and 5 bases from J, with 16 bases in between. The chain's CDR3 is CASSLDWGGHLETQYF. The CDR3 coding sequence is TGTGCCAGCAGCTTAGATTGGGGGGGACATTTGGAGACCCAGTACTTC.